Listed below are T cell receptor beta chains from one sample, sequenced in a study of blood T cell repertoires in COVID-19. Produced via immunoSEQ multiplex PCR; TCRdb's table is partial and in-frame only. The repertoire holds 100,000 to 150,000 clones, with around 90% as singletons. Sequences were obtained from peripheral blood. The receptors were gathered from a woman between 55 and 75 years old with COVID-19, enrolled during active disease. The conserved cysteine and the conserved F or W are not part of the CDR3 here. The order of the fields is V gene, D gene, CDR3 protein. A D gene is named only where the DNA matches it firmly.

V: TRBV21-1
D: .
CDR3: ASRPRQGRNTEAF

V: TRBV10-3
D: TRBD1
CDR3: AISNDRVGGYT

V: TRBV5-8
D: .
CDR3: ASSSPGLTTYEQY

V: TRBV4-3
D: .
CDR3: ASSQDFAVLYGYT

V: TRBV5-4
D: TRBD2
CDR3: ASSFWTSGGAWEQF

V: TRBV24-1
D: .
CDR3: ATSDLGRDNEQF

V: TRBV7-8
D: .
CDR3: ASSLSGRKNEQY

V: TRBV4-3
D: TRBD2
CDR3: ASSRLGLSGGNTDTQY

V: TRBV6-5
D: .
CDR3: ASSYGRPPNLYGYT

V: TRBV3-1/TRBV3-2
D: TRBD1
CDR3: ASSLRTGPYYGYT

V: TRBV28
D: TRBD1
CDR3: ASSQDRGADTQY

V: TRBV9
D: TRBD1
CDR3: ASSIGTGGSYEQY

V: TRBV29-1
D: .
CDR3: SALRTGELF

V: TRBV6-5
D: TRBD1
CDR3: ASRPDRGDGYT

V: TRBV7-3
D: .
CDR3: ASSLGGQQNSPLH

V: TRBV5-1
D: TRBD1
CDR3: ASNTGRGQLSGANVLT

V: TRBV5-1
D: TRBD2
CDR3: ASSLEGSGDYEQY

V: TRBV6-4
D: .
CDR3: ASSVVGGQPQH

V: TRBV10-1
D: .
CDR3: ASSDGTRRVSYEQY

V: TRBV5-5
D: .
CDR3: ASSLDYSTDTQY

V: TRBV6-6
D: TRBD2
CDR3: ASKTGGWQTQY

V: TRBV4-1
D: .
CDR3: ASSLTTDRPNYGYT

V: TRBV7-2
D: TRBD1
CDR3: ASSLAQDRGGKLF

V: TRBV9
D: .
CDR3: ASSLYRVVSSYNEQF

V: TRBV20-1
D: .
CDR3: SASPGRREKLF

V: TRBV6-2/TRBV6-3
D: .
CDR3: ASSSRTANTEAF

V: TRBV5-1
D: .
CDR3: ASSLGGEGYT

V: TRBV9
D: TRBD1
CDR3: ASSVARGGDGYT

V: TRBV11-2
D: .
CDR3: ASSSAETQY

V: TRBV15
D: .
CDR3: ATRRTGPSSYNSPLH

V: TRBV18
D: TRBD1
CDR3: ASSLLTGGGGYT

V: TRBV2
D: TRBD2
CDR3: ASSVASGKGEQF

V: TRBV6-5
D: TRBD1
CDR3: ASSKNRGSTEAF

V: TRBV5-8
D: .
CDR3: ASRFRGESGYT

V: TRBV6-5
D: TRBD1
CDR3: ASSYDRDNYGYT

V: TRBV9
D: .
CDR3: ASSVTNTGELF

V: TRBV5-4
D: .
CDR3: ASSLDPPQGGSSPLH

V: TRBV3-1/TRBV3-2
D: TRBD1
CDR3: ASSQPRGAYSNQPQH

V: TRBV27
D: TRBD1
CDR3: ASSLQGDLATNEKLF

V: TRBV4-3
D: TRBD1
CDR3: ASSQTDRQGYEQY

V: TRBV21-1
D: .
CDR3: ASSKNGQGTSYEQY

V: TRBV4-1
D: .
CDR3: ASSQEGRGKGEKLF

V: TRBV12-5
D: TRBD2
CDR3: ASGLVLLAGVYEQY

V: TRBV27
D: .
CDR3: ASSLYQGSNQPQH

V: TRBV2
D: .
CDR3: ASSVRSNTGELF

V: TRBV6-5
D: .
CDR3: ASSYGGPMSNQPQH

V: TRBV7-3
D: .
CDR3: ASSLDINTGELF

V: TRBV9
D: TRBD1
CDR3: ASSPRGGGNSPLH